The subject of this entry is one TCR beta chain. Its antigen is not yet known. No per-base quality is available; no much larger clone lies one base away. The sample is drawn from a study of cytomegalovirus exposure and HLA in healthy donors (dated by TCRdb to 2015 to 2018). For the wider study: An earlier analysis of about 560 of the donors reported under 300 Gb of sequence data and around 100 million unique TCR beta sequences obtained from approximately 180 million T cells. The aim of the study was to test whether cataloging public T cell receptors could identify signatures of past pathogen exposure. Every repertoire in the discovery cohort had been generated on one and the same sequencing platform. Five DR-DQ haplotypes were handled as single units for association and clustering because linkage in the cohort was strong. Donor age, sex, ethnicity and CMV serostatus were compiled alongside the repertoire data. To decide whether each TCR beta V gene segment behaved as functional or pseudogenic, an earlier analysis of some 580 of the donors relied on high-throughput TCR beta sequencing. About 300 gigabases of sequencing data and tens of millions of unique TCR sequences were included in an early release covering 550 to 800 HLA-typed donors. High-throughput TCR immunosequencing, statistical association of individual TCRs with disease status, and machine learning were combined to predict cytomegalovirus infection status. HLA typing included class I and class II loci at four-digit resolution. To study patterns of TCR occurrence, a later analysis re-analyzed previously published TCR beta repertoires from under 750 donors and added high-resolution HLA genotyping. Genome-wide SNP genotypes for about 65% of the roughly 670 donors were used in a later genetic analysis, which treated that subset as a discovery cohort. Among the roughly 390 genotyped donors, approximately 76% belonged to the genetic ancestry cluster associated with self-reported Caucasian donors. The study profiled the T cell repertoires of under 700 subjects by immunosequencing and related them to cytomegalovirus serostatus. Along with the approximately 650-subject first cohort, a separate validation cohort of more than 90 different subjects was used. Across roughly 420 genotyped donors of the cohort, an average of roughly 200,000 unique TCR beta nucleotide sequences per donor were sequenced, and around 19% of those sequences were non-productive. The number of typed donors differed by locus: about 629-630 for A, B, C, DRB1 and DQB1; about 520 for DQA1; 606 for DPA1; and roughly 490 for DPB1. In the later analysis, no new phenotypic data were used to find candidate immune exposures; instead, reliance was placed on TCR beta sequences and their occurrence across donors.

In total, roughly 710 healthy bone marrow donors made up the cohort. Cohort members were all nominally healthy when sampled, although unrecorded immune exposures were likely present. The donor was CMV seronegative and belonged to the group of around 350 seronegative cohort members. A peripheral blood sample was collected from each donor, and TCR beta sequencing was performed on peripheral blood mononuclear cells. Genomic DNA was extracted from the blood cell samples with the Qiagen DNeasy Blood Extraction Kit. Preparation of the library involved the immunoSEQ multiplex PCR assay. For the multiplex PCR, a mixture combining 60 forward primers for TCR Vbeta segments and 13 reverse primers for TCR Jbeta segments was used. A multiplex PCR assay on genomic DNA amplified the CDR3 region of rearranged TCR beta genes. The Illumina HiSeq System was used to sequence the amplified TCR beta libraries as 87-base-pair reads. As for the original processing: In a later analysis, 70 million to 95 million unique TCR beta chains were counted across the roughly 670 repertoires, and roughly 10 million of these chains were shared by at least two donors. To remove PCR and sequencing errors, raw reads were error-corrected and collapsed into unique sequences using a nearest-neighbor algorithm that merged closely related sequences. Alignment of CDR3 sequences to IMGT reference sequences was used to assign V, D and J gene segments. For a sequence to be retained, at least a six-nucleotide match to both a V gene segment and a J gene segment was required. A rearrangement counted as productive if the CDR3 had no stop codons and remained in frame with V and J, and every other rearrangement counted as non-productive. Following IMGT convention, CDR3 was defined as the stretch from the second conserved V-encoded cysteine to the conserved J-encoded phenylalanine. The earlier analysis of 587 of the donors excluded sequences that lacked an unambiguous match to a single V gene segment. An earlier analysis of some 610 of the donors called V segments functional above 56.7% productive rearrangements and segregating when the between-donor standard deviation exceeded 5%. A statistical classification framework was built for diagnosing cytomegalovirus status from the catalog of TCR beta chain sequences. In a later analysis, V and J genes were assigned by comparing TCR nucleotide sequences against IMGT/GENE-DB human TR gene sequences. Using the TCRdist pipeline, a later analysis assigned CDR3 sequences along with most-parsimonious VDJ recombination scenarios. In a later analysis, each TCR beta chain was defined by its CDR3 amino acid sequence together with its V-gene family, and reads without a unique V-gene family were excluded. To address suspected cross-contamination and a sequencing artifact, a later analysis removed over 500 highly shared, low-generation-probability nucleotide sequences. A later analysis calculated a clonal expansion index for each public chain from normalized within-repertoire ranks of inferred template counts. In a later analysis, generation probabilities were computed with a VDJ recombination model fitted to out-of-frame rearrangements, and the resulting probabilities were checked against IGoR. Hypergeometric tests were used in a later analysis to score TCR-TCR, TCR-HLA and TCR-CMV co-occurrence, with a repertoire-size bias correction applied to the TCR pairs. In a later analysis, false discovery rates were estimated by permuting HLA or CMV assignments 20 times. In a later analysis, co-occurring TCRs were grouped with DBSCAN, and TCRdist sequence similarity was added when clustering was performed within HLA-allele-positive subsets. Co-occurrence clustering excluded repertoires with fewer than 30,000 or more than 120,000 public chains, plus five with anomalous nucleotide sharing. Imported from immuneACCESS, the table was reduced by TCRdb to in-frame sequences with V and J called. These copies leave out some clones; in studies compared against another copy, an unresolved V gene accounts for under half, and the cause of the remainder is not known. That table is the source of V, J and clone size, and D and trimming were worked out from the DNA. The sample table shows roughly 130,000 clones, and about 8.5% are seen once. The biggest ten clones account for under 5.5% of the sample.

Overall results and qualifications from the work: In a later analysis, TCR association rates were found to vary across HLA loci, with the most associated TCRs seen for DRB1 alleles and the fewest for HLA-C alleles. Because counts were too low, under 20 rarely observed V segments, including chromosome 9 orphons, were left out of the earlier analysis of some 600 of the donors. A further reported finding was that TCR beta sequences accurately predicted the HLA-A and HLA-B alleles for most subjects in the first cohort. A group of highly shared sequence variants was considered likely to be a technical artifact of the sequencing pipeline. Several of the top co-occurrence clusters appeared to be linked to parvovirus B19, influenza, CMV and Epstein-Barr virus, according to a later analysis. In a later genetic analysis, fewer N-insertions in productive TCRs were reported among donors in an Asian-associated ancestry cluster than the approximately 670-donor mean. Immune exposure information for the cohort was limited to CMV serostatus. At a false discovery rate of 0.05, a later analysis linked around 15,000 TCR beta sequences to specific HLA alleles. In vitro tests confirmed that three of the cytomegalovirus-associated TCR beta chains recognize cytomegalovirus antigens. A later genetic analysis associated a missense DCLRE1C variant with V-gene and J-gene trimming of TCR beta chains, and an independent cohort replicated the association. While some public TCRs were present in many individuals, most TCR sequences turned up only very rarely across donors. Most CMV-associated TCR beta chains appeared to be HLA-restricted in a later analysis, and the HLA associations seemed to be driven largely by CMV exposure. The classifier was reported to diagnose cytomegalovirus status with high specificity and sensitivity in both the original cohort and the validation cohort. Linkage disequilibrium might explain the correlated functional status among segregating V segments, but an unknown experimental factor could not be ruled out. The 87-base-pair reads could not distinguish some IMGT-functional V segments, including TRBV6-2 and TRBV6-3, so those segments were excluded. A total of fewer than 200 TCR beta chains were listed by the study as associated with cytomegalovirus. In this cohort, only TCR beta chains were sequenced, and detectable features were limited by the absence of alpha or paired-chain data. The presence/absence analyses assumed that sequencing depth was roughly uniform across donors, and that assumption may not be true. Strong co-occurrence of HLA alleles, especially DR and DQ, made assigning TCR associations to individual alleles difficult. Broadly in line with IMGT annotations, most TCR beta V segments showed up in productive rearrangements about 87% or about 30% of the time in an earlier analysis of approximately 600 of the donors. HLA typing was unavailable for some donors at each locus, so association tests used only the typed subset. The authors suggested that the approach could potentially be extended to other disease states and immunological phenotypes. A later analysis found that HLA-associated TCR beta chains were more clonally expanded and had lower generation probabilities than equally common non-associated chains.

V drops 7 bases and J drops 1 base, leaving 9 bases in between. From a lookup of the germline V gene, CDR1 and CDR2 are SGHVS and FQNEAQ. The CDR3 has 13 amino acids, counting the end cysteine and phenylalanine. Only the CDR3 DNA stays, 39 bases, in frame from base 1. This clonotype originated in a man aged 40-50 years in good health and CMV-seronegative. What was sequenced was PBMCs. In this chain, TRBV7-8 is recombined with TRBJ2-3, and the D gene may be TRBD2, 6 bases matching. CDR3 loop: CASTPGGTDTQYF. The DNA sequence is given as TGTGCCAGCACCCCGGGGGGCACAGATACGCAGTATTTT.